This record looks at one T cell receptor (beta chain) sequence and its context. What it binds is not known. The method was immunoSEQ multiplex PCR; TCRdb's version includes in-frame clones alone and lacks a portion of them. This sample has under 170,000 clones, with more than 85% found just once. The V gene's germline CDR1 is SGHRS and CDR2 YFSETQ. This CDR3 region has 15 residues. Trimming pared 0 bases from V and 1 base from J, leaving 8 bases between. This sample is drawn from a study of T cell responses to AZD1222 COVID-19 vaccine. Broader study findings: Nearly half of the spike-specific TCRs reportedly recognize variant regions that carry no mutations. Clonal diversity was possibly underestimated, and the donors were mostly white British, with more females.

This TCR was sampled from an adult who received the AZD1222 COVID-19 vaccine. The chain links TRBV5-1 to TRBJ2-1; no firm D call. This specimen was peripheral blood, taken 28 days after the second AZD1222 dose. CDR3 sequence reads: CASSLGTDSYNEQFF. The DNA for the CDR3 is TGCGCCAGCAGCTTGGGTACAGATTCCTACAATGAGCAGTTCTTC.